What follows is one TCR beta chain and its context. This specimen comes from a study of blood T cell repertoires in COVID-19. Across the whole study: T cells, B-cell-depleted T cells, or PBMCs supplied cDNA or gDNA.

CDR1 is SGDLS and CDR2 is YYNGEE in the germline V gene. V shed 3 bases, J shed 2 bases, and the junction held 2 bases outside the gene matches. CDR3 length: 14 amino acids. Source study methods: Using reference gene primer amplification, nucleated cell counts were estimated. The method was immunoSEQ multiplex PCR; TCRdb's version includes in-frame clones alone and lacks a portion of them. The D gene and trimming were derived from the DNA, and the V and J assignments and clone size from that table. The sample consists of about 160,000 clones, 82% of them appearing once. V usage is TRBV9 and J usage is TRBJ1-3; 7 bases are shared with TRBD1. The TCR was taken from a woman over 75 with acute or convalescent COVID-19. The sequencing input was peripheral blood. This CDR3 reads CASSADRAGNTIYF. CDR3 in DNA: TGTGCCAGCAGCGCAGACAGGGCTGGAAACACCATATATTTT.